This T cell receptor (beta chain) was found in a study of T cell responses to AZD1222 COVID-19 vaccine. Study-level results: Most donors were white British and more were female, and clonal diversity was possibly underestimated.

Notes on this clone: The antigen remains undetermined.

Germline V gives CDR1 MNHEY, CDR2 SVGAGI. V lost 6 bases and J lost 4, with 9 bases in between. The CDR3 extends over 12 amino acids. Only in-frame clones appear in the TCRdb table, and some are missing; sequencing was by immunoSEQ multiplex PCR. This sample has around 100,000 clones, with 84% found just once. Sequencing was performed on peripheral blood, taken on day 0 of AZD1222 vaccination. The receptor comes from an adult in good health. The chain joins TRBV6-5 to TRBJ1-1; a possible D gene is TRBD1 (5 bases). Here the CDR3 DNA reads TGTGCCAGCAGCGGGACGTTCACTGAAGCTTTCTTT. It is translated as CASSGTFTEAFF.